One and the same sample provided the 14 T cell receptor beta chains below, sequenced in a study of response to subunit inactivated influenza vaccine. TCRdb reprocessed the RT-PCR reads via MiXCR and lists one record per CDR3 protein. The table lists fewer than 750,000 distinct CDR3 sequences, roughly 15% of them singletons. The sequencing here drew on PBMCs from blood, taken roughly 12 days after vaccination. These receptors all stem from a man aged 50 to 59 who received an inactivated influenza vaccine.

The V and J genes are TRBV18 and TRBJ2-7, with a possible D match to TRBD1 (5 bases). This CDR3 is 16 amino acids long. Trimming removed 5 bases at V and 0 bases at J, with 17 bases between. Germline V CDR1 and CDR2: KGHSH, LQKENI. The CDR3 loop is CASSSIRQLSSYEQYF. Written as DNA, the CDR3 is TGTGCCAGCTCAAGCATTCGACAGCTAAGCTCCTACGAGCAGTACTTC.

This clonotype was seen a few times. The V and J genes are TRBV5-1 and TRBJ2-1; D might be TRBD2 (6 bases). V lost 4 bases and J lost 11, with 19 bases in between. Germline values: CDR1 SGHRS, CDR2 YFSETQ. The CDR3 consists of 14 residues. Here the CDR3 reads CASSVGTRLPQQFF. CDR3 nucleotide sequence: TGCGCCAGCAGCGTCGGGACTCGGCTCCCCCAGCAGTTCTTC.

The chain recombines TRBV7-8 with TRBJ2-1; 11 bases align to TRBD2. The V segment lost 1 base and the J segment 11 bases; nucleotides outside the gene matches: 10. Germline assignment: CDR1 SGHVS and CDR2 FQNEAQ. This CDR3 spans 16 amino acids. The CDR3 DNA sequence: TGTGCCAGCAGCTTAGTAATGACTAGCGGGATGGAGAAGCAGTTCTTC. Amino acids: CASSLVMTSGMEKQFF. Variable domain in full (rest from reference TRBV7-8 and TRBJ2-1): GAGVSQSPRYKVAKRGQDVALRCDPISGHVSLFWYQQALGQGPEFLTYFQNEAQLDKSGLPSDRFFAERPEGSVSTLKIQRTQQEDSAVYLCASSLVMTSGMEKQFFGPGTRLTVL.

This clonotype has more than one count but fewer than ten. The rearrangement uses TRBV4-1 and TRBJ1-2, with D perhaps matching TRBD1 (5 bases). Germline loops: CDR1 MGHRA, CDR2 YSYEKL. The ends were cut back, 5 bases at V and 4 bases at J, with 14 bases in the middle. CDR3 size: 14 residues. In DNA form, the CDR3 reads TGCGCCAGCAGCGTTGGGGGGGAGGGCTATGGCTACACCTTC. Its translation: CASSVGGEGYGYTF.

Only a few counts were recorded for this clonotype. This sequence joins TRBV3-1 and TRBJ1-4; 8 nucleotides agree with TRBD1. Germline V CDR1 and CDR2: LGHDT, YNNKEL (reference sequence). There are 15 residues in the CDR3. The trim removed 2 bases at V and 4 bases at J, leaving 3 bases unmatched. DNA for the CDR3: TGTGCCAGCAGCCAAAGGACAGGGCTTAATGAAAAACTGTTTTTT. This codes for CASSQRTGLNEKLFF.

This clonotype has a handful of counts. The CDR3 DNA reads TGTGCCAGCAGTCCAGGGCCCGGACCTGACGGCGGGGAGCTGTTTTTT. Translated, it gives CASSPGPGPDGGELFF. This sequence joins TRBV12-3 or TRBV12-4 and TRBJ2-2, with D possibly being TRBD1 (5 bases). There are 16 residues in the CDR3. V shed 5 bases and J shed 7 bases, with 20 bases lying between them.

The chain employs TRBV6-1 and TRBJ1-2; 8 bases are a match to TRBD1. V trimming: 4 bases; J trimming: 8 bases; junction bases outside the gene matches: 15. Germline values: CDR1 MNHNS, CDR2 SASEGT. CDR3 length equals 16 residues. The CDR3 spells CASSALERTGPRGYTF. The CDR3 DNA reads TGTGCCAGCAGTGCGTTAGAAAGGACAGGGCCGAGAGGCTACACCTTC.

This clonotype was found a few times. The chain joins TRBV29-1 to TRBJ2-3; TRBD2 aligns across 15 bases. V lost 4 bases to trimming and J lost 3 bases; unmatched junction nucleotides: 2. Per the germline V gene, CDR1 is SQVTM and CDR2 is ANQGSEA. CDR3 length: 15 residues. In DNA form, the CDR3 reads TGCAGCGTTGCGGGACTAGCGGGAGGAACAGATACGCAGTATTTT. Translated, it gives CSVAGLAGGTDTQYF.

The V gene is TRBV29-1, the J gene TRBJ2-1; 10 bases map to TRBD2. The V gene's germline CDR1 is SQVTM and CDR2 ANQGSEA. V lost 7 bases to trimming and J lost 8 bases; unmatched junction nucleotides: 8. This CDR3 is built from 13 residues. CDR3 residues: CSGGTSVWDEQFF. DNA of the CDR3: TGCAGCGGTGGGACTAGCGTATGGGATGAGCAGTTCTTC.

This clonotype was seen a few times. V usage is TRBV20-1 and J usage is TRBJ2-1; D remains unclear. This CDR3 has 17 amino acids. Trimming took off 2 bases at V and 1 base at J, with 18 bases between the two ends. Germline CDR1 is DFQATT and CDR2 is SNEGSKA (reference sequence). The CDR3 protein is CSARPEDGRQSYNEQFF. Here the CDR3 DNA reads TGCAGTGCTAGACCTGAGGACGGACGGCAATCCTACAATGAGCAGTTCTTC.

V usage is TRBV3-1 and J usage is TRBJ1-1; D gene unclear. From germline, CDR1 is LGHDT and CDR2 YNNKEL (reference sequence). The CDR3 runs 10 residues. Trimming took off 1 base at V and 12 bases at J, with 6 bases between the two ends. The CDR3: CASSQGSTFF. In DNA form, the CDR3 reads TGTGCCAGCAGCCAAGGGTCCACTTTCTTT. Using reference TRBV3-1 and TRBJ1-1 for the parts outside the CDR3, the full variable domain is DTAVSQTPKYLVTQMGNDKSIKCEQNLGHDTMYWYKQDSKKFLKIMFSYNNKELIINETVPNRFSPKSPDKAHLNLHINSLELGDSAVYFCASSQGSTFFGQGTRLTVV.

V gene TRBV30 combines with J gene TRBJ1-6; 8 bases match TRBD1. The CDR3 consists of 15 residues. CDR1 is GTSNPN and CDR2 is SVGIG in the germline V gene (reference sequence). V lost 0 bases, J lost 7 bases, and 5 bases stayed unmatched. In DNA, the CDR3 is TGTGCCTGGAGTGTAGCAGGGGGCGGGAATTCACCCCTCCACTTT. Residues: CAWSVAGGGNSPLHF.

The V and J genes are TRBV12-3 or TRBV12-4 and TRBJ2-1; D might be TRBD1 (6 bases). This CDR3 is built from 14 residues. V gave up 9 bases and J gave up 0 bases, with 12 bases separating them. The CDR3 here is CASKTGSSYNEQFF. The CDR3 DNA is TGTGCCAGTAAAACAGGGAGCTCCTACAATGAGCAGTTCTTC.

This clonotype appeared a few times. J is TRBJ2-7 and V is TRBV7-2, with TRBD2 matching 13 bases. The CDR3 loop spans 15 amino acids. V shed 5 bases and J 4 bases; nucleotides not matched to a gene: 5. Looked up from germline, CDR1 is SGHTA and CDR2 is FQGNSA. Here the CDR3 DNA reads TGTGCCAGCAGCGTCGGACTAGCGGGGGAGTACGAGCAGTACTTC. Translated, it gives CASSVGLAGEYEQYF.